This T cell receptor beta chain was observed in a study of blood T cells in healthy people across ages. Roughly 9 milliliters of peripheral blood were drawn from each donor. Study-level findings and limits: A strong correlation between TCR beta diversity and naive T cell percentage was seen.

This clonotype appeared a few times. The antigen remains unidentified. Combining a sample-barcoded 5' primer with a J-beta primer mix, a second PCR ran for about 7 to 11 cycles. TCRdb passed the 5' RACE reads through MiXCR, listing each CDR3 protein once. The sample records around 1.5 million distinct CDR3 sequences, roughly 32% being singletons. Sequenced: blood. The receptor comes from a woman aged 25 to 39 in good health.

The CDR3 reads CSASPGVGGSEYEQYF. CDR3 nucleotides: TGCAGTGCTAGTCCGGGGGTCGGGGGCTCGGAGTACGAGCAGTACTTC. The V gene is TRBV20-1, the J gene TRBJ2-7; D may correspond to TRBD1 or TRBD2 (6 bases each). CDR1 is DFQATT and CDR2 is SNEGSKA in the germline V gene (reference sequence). This CDR3 comprises 16 residues. Trimming left V 3 bases short and J 4 bases short, with 22 bases between.